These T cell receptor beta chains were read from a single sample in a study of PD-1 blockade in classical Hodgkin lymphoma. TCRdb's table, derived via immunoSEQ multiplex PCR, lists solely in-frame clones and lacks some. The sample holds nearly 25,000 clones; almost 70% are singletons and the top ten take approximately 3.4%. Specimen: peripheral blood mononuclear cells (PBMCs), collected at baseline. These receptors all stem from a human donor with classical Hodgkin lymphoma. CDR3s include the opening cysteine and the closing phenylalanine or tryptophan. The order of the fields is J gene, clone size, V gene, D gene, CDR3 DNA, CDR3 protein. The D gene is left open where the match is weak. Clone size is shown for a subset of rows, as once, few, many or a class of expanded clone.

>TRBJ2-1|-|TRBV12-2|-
TGTGCAAGTCGCTTCCGGACTAGCGGGAGCCAACGCTATGAGCAGTTCTTC
CASRFRTSGSQRYEQFF
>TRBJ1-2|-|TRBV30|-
TGTGCCTTTCTGGGTGGGGGGGAATGGGCTTATGGCTACACCTTC
CAFLGGGEWAYGYTF
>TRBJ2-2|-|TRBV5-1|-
TGCGCCAGCACCTTGGTTGGCACGAACACCGGGGAGCTGTTTTTT
CASTLVGTNTGELFF
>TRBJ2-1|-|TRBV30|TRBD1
TGTGCCTGGGGGACAGGGAGCAATGAGCAGTTCTTC
CAWGTGSNEQFF
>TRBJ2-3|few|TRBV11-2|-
TGTGCCAGCAGCTTCTGGGGCGGGGAGGATACGCAGTATTTT
CASSFWGGEDTQYF
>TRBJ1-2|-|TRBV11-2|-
TGTGCCAGCAGCTTGTACTCCAGGACAGACACCTATGGCTACACCTTC
CASSLYSRTDTYGYTF
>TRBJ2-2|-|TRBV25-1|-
TGTGCCAGCAGTGACAGACCTCACACCGGGGAGCTGTTTTTT
CASSDRPHTGELFF
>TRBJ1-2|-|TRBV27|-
TGTGCCAGCAGTTTCTCCGGCGACTATGGCTACACCTTC
CASSFSGDYGYTF
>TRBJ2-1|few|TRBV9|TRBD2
TGTGCCAGCAGCGTCGGACTAGCGGTTGAGACCTACAATGAGCAGTTCTTC
CASSVGLAVETYNEQFF
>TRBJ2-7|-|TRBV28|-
TGTGCCAGCAGTATACAGACAGGCCCTAAACCCTACGAGCAGTACTTC
CASSIQTGPKPYEQYF
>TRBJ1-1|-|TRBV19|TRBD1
TGTGCCAGTAGTTTCCACAGGGGTGAAGCTTTCTTT
CASSFHRGEAFF
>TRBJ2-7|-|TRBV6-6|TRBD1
TGTGCCAGCAGAAAGGGACAGGGCACTTCCTACGAGCAGTACTTC
CASRKGQGTSYEQYF
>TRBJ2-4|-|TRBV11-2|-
TGTGCCAGCAGCTTGGGGGCGGCGACCAAAAACATTCAGTACTTC
CASSLGAATKNIQYF
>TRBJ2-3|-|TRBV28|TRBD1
TGTGCCAGCAGTTTAACCGGGACAGGCACAGATACGCAGTATTTT
CASSLTGTGTDTQYF
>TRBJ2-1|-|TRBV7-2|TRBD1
TGTGCCAGCAGCCTGATACAGGGGCCGGTGGGCAATGAGCAGTTCTTC
CASSLIQGPVGNEQFF
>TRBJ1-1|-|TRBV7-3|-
TGTGCCAGCAGCTTAGGAAGTCGGAACACTGAAGCTTTCTTT
CASSLGSRNTEAFF
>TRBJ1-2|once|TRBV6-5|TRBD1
TGTGCCAGCAGTTTATACAGGGGCTCCAACATCTATGGCTACACCTTC
CASSLYRGSNIYGYTF
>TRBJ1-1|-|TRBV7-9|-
TGTGCCAGCAGCTCTTCAGACACTGAAGCTTTCTTT
CASSSSDTEAFF
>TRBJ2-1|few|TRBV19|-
TGTGCCACCCGAGACTTTTCCTCCTACAATGAGCAGTTCTTC
CATRDFSSYNEQFF
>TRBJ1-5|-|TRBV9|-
TGTGCCAGCAGCGTAGCAGGGGGCAATCAGCCCCAGCATTTT
CASSVAGGNQPQHF
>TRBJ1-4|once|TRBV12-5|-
TGTGCTAGTGGTTTATACGGAGCGCGGGAAAAACTGTTTTTT
CASGLYGAREKLFF
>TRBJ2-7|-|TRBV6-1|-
TGTGCCAGCAGTGAAATCTCGGGGAACGAGCAGTACTTC
CASSEISGNEQYF
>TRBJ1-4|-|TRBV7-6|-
TGTGCCAGCAGCTTTGATCTACTAAACGTTCTCGATGCCACTAATGAAAAACTGTTTTTT
CASSFDLLNVLDATNEKLFF
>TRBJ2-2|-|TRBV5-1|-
TGCGCCAGCAGCTTGGTGGCAGGGGACACCGGGGAGCTGTTTTTT
CASSLVAGDTGELFF
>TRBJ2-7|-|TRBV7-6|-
TGTGCCAGCAGCCCTAGGACTAATTTATACGAGCAGTACTTC
CASSPRTNLYEQYF
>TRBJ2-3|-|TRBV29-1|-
TGCAGCGTTGTGGGGGTGCGGGACAGCCATTCGGGGGATACGCAGTATTTT
CSVVGVRDSHSGDTQYF
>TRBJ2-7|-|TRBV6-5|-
TGTGCCAGCAGTTACAACAGCCTCTACGAGCAGTACTTC
CASSYNSLYEQYF
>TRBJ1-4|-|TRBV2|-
TGTGCCAGCATGGGGGGGAAACTGTTTTTT
CASMGGKLFF
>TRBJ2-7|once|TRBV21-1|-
TGTGCCAGCAGCAACATGAACTCCTCCTACGAGCAGTACTTC
CASSNMNSSYEQYF
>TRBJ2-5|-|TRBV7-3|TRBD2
TGTGCCAGCAGCTTAAGACTAGCGGGGTTGGAGACCCAGTACTTC
CASSLRLAGLETQYF
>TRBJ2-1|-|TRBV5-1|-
TGCGCCAGCGGGGGGAACTCCTACAATGAGCAGTTCTTC
CASGGNSYNEQFF
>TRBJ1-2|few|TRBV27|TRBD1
TGTGCCAGCAGTTTATCGACAGGGAATGGCTACACCTTC
CASSLSTGNGYTF
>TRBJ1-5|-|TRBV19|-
TGTGCCAGTAGTATGACGACGTGGACACACGATTTCTCTCAGCCCCAGCATTTT
CASSMTTWTHDFSQPQHF
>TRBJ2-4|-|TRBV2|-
TGTGCCAGCAGTGAGCCCCCAGGGTACGGAGCCAAAAACATTCAGTACTTC
CASSEPPGYGAKNIQYF
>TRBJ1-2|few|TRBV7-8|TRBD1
TGTGCCAGCAGCTTACATCAAGCAGGGGGAGTTTATGGCTACACCTTC
CASSLHQAGGVYGYTF
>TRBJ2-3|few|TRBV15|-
TGTGCCACCAGCAGAGATATGGGGCCGCTCACAGATACGCAGTATTTT
CATSRDMGPLTDTQYF
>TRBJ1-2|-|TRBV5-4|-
TGTGCCAGCAGCTTGTCCGGACGGAACTATGGCTACACCTTC
CASSLSGRNYGYTF
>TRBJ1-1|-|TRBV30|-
TGTGCCTGGGGTCAGTGGGGTGAAGCTTTCTTT
CAWGQWGEAFF
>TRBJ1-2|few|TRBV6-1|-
TGTGCCAGCAGTGAAGCAGGGTCCTATGGCTACACCTTC
CASSEAGSYGYTF
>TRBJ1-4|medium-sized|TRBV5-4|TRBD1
TGTGCCAGCAGCCCCGGGACAGGGGGGGCGCCTAATGAAAAACTGTTTTTT
CASSPGTGGAPNEKLFF
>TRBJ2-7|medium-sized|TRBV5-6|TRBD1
TGTGCCAGCAGCTCGGACGGGACAGGGGGAATCCCAAGCTCCTACGAGCAGTACTTC
CASSSDGTGGIPSSYEQYF
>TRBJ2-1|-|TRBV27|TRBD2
TGTGCCAGCAGTTTGTGGGGGGGTGAGCAGTTCTTC
CASSLWGGEQFF
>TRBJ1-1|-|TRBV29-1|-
TGCAGCGTTGGTATCGGCCAGGACACTGAAGCTTTCTTT
CSVGIGQDTEAFF
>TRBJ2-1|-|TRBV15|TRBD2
TGTGCCACCAGCAGAGGTGTGGCTAGCGGGGGTCGACTCTCCTACAATGAGCAGTTCTTC
CATSRGVASGGRLSYNEQFF
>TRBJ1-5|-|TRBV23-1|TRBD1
TGCGCCAGCGGCGGAGACAGGGAGATGATCCGTAGCAATCAGCCCCAGCATTTT
CASGGDREMIRSNQPQHF
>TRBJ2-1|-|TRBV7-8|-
TGTGCCAGCAGCTTAGAGCGGACACCATCCTACAATGAGCAGTTCTTC
CASSLERTPSYNEQFF
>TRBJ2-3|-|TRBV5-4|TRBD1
TGTGCCAGCAGCTTGGAGACAGGGGGCTGGACAGATACGCAGTATTTT
CASSLETGGWTDTQYF
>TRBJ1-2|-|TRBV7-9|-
TGTGCCAGCAGCTTAGAATACTATGGCTACACCTTC
CASSLEYYGYTF
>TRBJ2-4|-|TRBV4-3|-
TGCGCCAGCAGCCAAGATAAGTTCGAGGTATCAAACATTCAGTACTTC
CASSQDKFEVSNIQYF
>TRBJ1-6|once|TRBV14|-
TGTGCCAGCAGCCAAAGGTCGGACACCCCCCTCCACTTT
CASSQRSDTPLHF
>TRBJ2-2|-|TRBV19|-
TGTGCCAGTAGTATAGTATCAAGGGAGACCGGGGAGCTGTTTTTT
CASSIVSRETGELFF
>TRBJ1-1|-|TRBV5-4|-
TGTGCCAGCAGTTACGGGGGCTCCACTGAAGCTTTCTTT
CASSYGGSTEAFF
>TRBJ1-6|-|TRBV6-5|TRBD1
TGTGCCAGTAAGGGGCAGGGGGAAAATTCACCCCTCCACTTT
CASKGQGENSPLHF